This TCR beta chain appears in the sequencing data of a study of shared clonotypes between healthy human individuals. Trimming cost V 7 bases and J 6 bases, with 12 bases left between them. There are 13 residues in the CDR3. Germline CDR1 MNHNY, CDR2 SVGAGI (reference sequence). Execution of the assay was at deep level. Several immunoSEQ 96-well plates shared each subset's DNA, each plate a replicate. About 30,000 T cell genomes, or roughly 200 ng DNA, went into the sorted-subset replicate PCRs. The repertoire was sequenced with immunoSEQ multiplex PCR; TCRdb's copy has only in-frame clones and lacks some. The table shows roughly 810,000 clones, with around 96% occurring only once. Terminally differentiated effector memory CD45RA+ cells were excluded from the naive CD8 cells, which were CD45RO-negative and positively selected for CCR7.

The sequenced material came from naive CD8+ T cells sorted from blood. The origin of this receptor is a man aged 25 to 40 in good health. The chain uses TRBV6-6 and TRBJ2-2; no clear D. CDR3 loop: CASTLYGPGELFF. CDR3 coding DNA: TGTGCCAGCACTCTATACGGGCCCGGGGAGCTGTTTTTT.